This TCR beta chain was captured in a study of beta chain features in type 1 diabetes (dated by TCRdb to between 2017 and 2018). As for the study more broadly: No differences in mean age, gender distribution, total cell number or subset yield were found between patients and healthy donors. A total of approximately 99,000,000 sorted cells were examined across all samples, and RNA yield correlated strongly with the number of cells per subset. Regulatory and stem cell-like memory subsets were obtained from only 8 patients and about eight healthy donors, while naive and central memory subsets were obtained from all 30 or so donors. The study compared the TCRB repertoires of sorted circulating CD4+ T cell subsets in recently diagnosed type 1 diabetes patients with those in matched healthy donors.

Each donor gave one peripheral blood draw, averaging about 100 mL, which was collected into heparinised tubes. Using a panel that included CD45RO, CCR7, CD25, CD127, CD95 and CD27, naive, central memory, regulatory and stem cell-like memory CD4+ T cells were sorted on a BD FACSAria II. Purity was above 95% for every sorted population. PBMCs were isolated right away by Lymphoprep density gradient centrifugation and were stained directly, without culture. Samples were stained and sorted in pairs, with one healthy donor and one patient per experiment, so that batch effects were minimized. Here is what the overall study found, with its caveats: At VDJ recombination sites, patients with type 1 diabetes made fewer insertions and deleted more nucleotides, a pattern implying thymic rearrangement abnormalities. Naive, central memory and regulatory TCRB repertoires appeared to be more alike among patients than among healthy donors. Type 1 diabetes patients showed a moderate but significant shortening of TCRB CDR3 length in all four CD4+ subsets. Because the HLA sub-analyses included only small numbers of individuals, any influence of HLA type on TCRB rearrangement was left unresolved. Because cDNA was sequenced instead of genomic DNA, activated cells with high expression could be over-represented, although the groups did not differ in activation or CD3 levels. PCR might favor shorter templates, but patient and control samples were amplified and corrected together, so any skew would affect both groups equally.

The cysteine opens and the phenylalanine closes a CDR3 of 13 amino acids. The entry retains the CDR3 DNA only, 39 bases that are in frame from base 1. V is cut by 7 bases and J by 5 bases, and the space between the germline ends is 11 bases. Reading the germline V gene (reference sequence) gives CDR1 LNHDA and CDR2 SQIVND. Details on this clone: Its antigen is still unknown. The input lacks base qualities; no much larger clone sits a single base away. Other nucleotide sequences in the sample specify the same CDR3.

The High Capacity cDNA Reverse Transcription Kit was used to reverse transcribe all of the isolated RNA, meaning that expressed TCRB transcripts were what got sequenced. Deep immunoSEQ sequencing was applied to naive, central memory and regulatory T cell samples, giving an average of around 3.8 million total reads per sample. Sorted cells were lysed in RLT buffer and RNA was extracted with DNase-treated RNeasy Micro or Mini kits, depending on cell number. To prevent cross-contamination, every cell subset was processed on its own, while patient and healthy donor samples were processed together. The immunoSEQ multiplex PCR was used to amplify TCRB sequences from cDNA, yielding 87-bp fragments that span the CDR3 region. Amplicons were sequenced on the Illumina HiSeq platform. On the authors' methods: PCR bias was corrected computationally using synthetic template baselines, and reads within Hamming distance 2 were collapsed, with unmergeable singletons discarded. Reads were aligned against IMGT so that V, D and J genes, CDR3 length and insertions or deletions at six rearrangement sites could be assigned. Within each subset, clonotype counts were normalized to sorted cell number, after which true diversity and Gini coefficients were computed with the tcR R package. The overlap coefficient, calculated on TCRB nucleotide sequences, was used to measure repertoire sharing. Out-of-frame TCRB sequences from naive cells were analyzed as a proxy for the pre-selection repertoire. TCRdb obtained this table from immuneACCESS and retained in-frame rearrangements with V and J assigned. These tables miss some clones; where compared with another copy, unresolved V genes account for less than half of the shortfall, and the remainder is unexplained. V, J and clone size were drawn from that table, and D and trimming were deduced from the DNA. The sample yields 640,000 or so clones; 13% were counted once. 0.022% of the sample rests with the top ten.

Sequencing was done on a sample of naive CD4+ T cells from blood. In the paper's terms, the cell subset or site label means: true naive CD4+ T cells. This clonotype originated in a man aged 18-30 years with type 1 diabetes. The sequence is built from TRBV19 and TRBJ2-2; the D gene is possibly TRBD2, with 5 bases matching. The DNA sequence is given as TGTGCCAGTATGGGCCGAGGGACCGGGGAGCTGTTTTTT. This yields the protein CASMGRGTGELFF.